This TCR beta chain was observed in a study of cytomegalovirus exposure and HLA in healthy donors. Overall study: Within the Caucasian-associated ancestry cluster were approximately 77% of the approximately 370 genotyped donors.

A word on this clone: Its antigen is as yet unknown.

Study-level findings and limits: Many donors shared some public TCRs, even though most TCR sequences were rare. Cytomegalovirus-associated status was assigned to fewer than 200 TCR beta chains. By a later analysis, the bulk of CMV-associated TCR beta chains appeared HLA-restricted.

PCR was performed using 60 Vbeta and 13 Jbeta primers. The table came from immunoSEQ multiplex PCR; TCRdb's copy has only in-frame clones and leaves some out. The table records approximately 100,000 clones, about 9.4% of them present only once. CDR1 MNHEY and CDR2 SVGAGI come from the germline V gene. With 6 bases removed from V and 2 bases from J, the gap between germline ends came to 13 bases. The CDR3 sequence is 14 residues long. The chain couples TRBV6-5 to TRBJ2-5, with D possibly matching TRBD1 (6 bases). This sequence originates from a man aged 40-55 years in good health and CMV-seropositive. Input material: PBMCs. The CDR3: CASSSQGHQETQYF. In DNA form, the CDR3 reads TGTGCCAGCAGCTCTCAGGGGCATCAAGAGACCCAGTACTTC.